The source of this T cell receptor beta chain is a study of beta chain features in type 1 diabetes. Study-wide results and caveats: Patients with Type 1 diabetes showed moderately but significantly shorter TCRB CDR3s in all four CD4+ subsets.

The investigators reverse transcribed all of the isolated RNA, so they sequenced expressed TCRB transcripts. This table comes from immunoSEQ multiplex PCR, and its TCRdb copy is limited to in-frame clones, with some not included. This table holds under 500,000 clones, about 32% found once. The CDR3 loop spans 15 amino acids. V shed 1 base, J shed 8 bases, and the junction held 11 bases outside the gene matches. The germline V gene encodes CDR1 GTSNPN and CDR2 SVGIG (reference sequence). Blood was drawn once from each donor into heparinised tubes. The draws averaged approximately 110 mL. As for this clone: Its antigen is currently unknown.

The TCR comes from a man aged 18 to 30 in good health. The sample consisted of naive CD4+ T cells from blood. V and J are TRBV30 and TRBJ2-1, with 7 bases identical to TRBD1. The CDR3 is CAWSGSTGYRDEQFF. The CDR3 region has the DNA TGTGCCTGGAGTGGGTCGACAGGGTACCGGGATGAGCAGTTCTTC.